Shown below are 20 T cell receptor beta chains from a single sample sequenced in a study of blood T cell repertoires in COVID-19. Produced via immunoSEQ multiplex PCR; TCRdb's table is partial and in-frame only. The data show around 340,000 clones, with 75% to 90% seen just once and roughly 7.1% held by the top ten. Sequenced input: peripheral blood. Every receptor here comes from a woman aged 60-75 years with COVID-19, enrolled during active disease.

The rearrangement joins TRBV7-9 to TRBJ2-7; D gene uncertain. Germline V gene lookup returns CDR1 SEHNR and CDR2 FQNEAQ (reference sequence). The CDR3 loop spans 14 amino acids. Trimming cost V 1 base and J 2 bases, with 9 bases left between them. CDR3 amino acids: CASSLVGPTYEQYF. The CDR3 region has the DNA TGTGCCAGCAGCTTAGTGGGCCCGACCTACGAGCAGTACTTC.

V usage is TRBV5-1 and J usage is TRBJ1-1, with TRBD1 identical over 7 bases. J lost 5 bases, V lost 5 bases, and 9 bases had no gene match. Germline V CDR1 and CDR2: SGHRS, YFSETQ. The CDR3 loop spans 14 amino acids. The CDR3 here is CASRRQGERTEAFF. The CDR3 DNA follows: TGCGCCAGCAGGAGACAGGGTGAGAGGACTGAAGCTTTCTTT. Full variable domain (remainder filled in from reference TRBV5-1 and TRBJ1-1): KAGVTQTPRYLIKTRGQQVTLSCSPISGHRSVSWYQQTPGQGLQFLFEYFSETQRNKGNFPGRFSGRQFSNSRSEMNVSTLELGDSALYLCASRRQGERTEAFFGQGTRLTVV.

This clone has only a few counts. This chain uses TRBV14 with TRBJ1-2; D is possibly TRBD1 (6 bases). The V end was cut by 4 bases, the J end by 8 bases, with 11 bases between. The germline V gene has CDR1 SGHDN and CDR2 FVKESK. This CDR3 has 12 amino acids. The CDR3 protein is CASSPQGRGYTF. CDR3 coding DNA: TGTGCCAGCAGCCCGCAGGGGAGAGGCTACACCTTC.

The chain is built from TRBV11-2 and TRBJ2-5; TRBD2 matches at 11 bases. Germline CDR1 reads SGHAT; CDR2 reads FQNNGV. With V trimmed by 5 bases and J by 1 base, 3 bases remained unmatched. The CDR3 runs to 15 residues. CDR3 in DNA: TGTGCCAGCAGCCCGGGACTAGCGGTCCAAGAGACCCAGTACTTC. It is translated as CASSPGLAVQETQYF.

The rearrangement joins TRBV4-3 to TRBJ2-5; 8 bases line up with TRBD2. Germline trimming cut 0 bases from V and 4 bases from J; bases unmatched to any gene: 10. The CDR3 spans 17 residues. The germline CDR1 and CDR2 sequences are LGHNA and YSLEER. In DNA, the CDR3 is TGCGCCAGCAGCCAAGATCGTGCGGGGGGATGGGGAGAGACCCAGTACTTC. It translates to CASSQDRAGGWGETQYF.

Here the CDR3 DNA reads TGTGCTAGTGGTACGGGACAGGTTGGCTCTGGGGCCAACGTCCTGACTTTC. Translation gives CASGTGQVGSGANVLTF. V usage is TRBV12-5 and J usage is TRBJ2-6, with 8 positions matching TRBD1. Germline trimming cut 5 bases from V and 0 bases from J; bases unmatched to any gene: 6. Looked up from germline, CDR1 is LGHNT and CDR2 is FRNRAP. This CDR3 comprises 17 residues.

This rearrangement joins TRBV2 to TRBJ2-3; 8 bases match TRBD2. Trimming removed 6 bases from V and 1 base from J; junction bases left unmatched: 6. The CDR3 consists of 15 residues. Germline CDR1 is SNHLY and CDR2 is FYNNEI. The CDR3: CASSPRAGGTDTQYF. In DNA, the CDR3 is TGTGCCAGCAGCCCCAGAGCGGGGGGCACAGATACGCAGTATTTT.

The rearrangement uses TRBV7-9 and TRBJ1-1; possibly TRBD1 for D (6 bases). Trimming took off 2 bases at V and 4 bases at J, with 11 bases between the two ends. This CDR3 has 14 residues. Per germline, CDR1 SEHNR and CDR2 FQNEAQ (reference sequence). CDR3 nucleotide sequence: TGTGCCAGCAGCTTAACGGAAGGGGGCACTGAAGCTTTCTTT. Translating gives CASSLTEGGTEAFF.

The chain couples TRBV9 to TRBJ2-1; tentative D call: TRBD1 (6 bases). The CDR3 is 12 residues long. Germline CDR1 is SGDLS and CDR2 is YYNGEE. The V end was cut by 4 bases, the J end by 10 bases, with 12 bases between. This chain's CDR3 is CASSQGGLEQFF. The CDR3, as DNA: TGTGCCAGCAGCCAAGGGGGTCTAGAGCAGTTCTTC.

The V gene is TRBV18, the J gene TRBJ2-1, with 9 bases identical to TRBD1. Germline values: CDR1 KGHSH, CDR2 LQKENI. The CDR3 runs to 17 residues. Unmatched junction bases numbered 6, after V lost 0 bases and J lost 3 bases. For the CDR3, the DNA is TGTGCCAGCTCACCACCGTGGGGGACAGGGAACTACAATGAGCAGTTCTTC. This translates into CASSPPWGTGNYNEQFF.

This chain uses TRBV3-1 (or the pseudogene TRBV3-2) with TRBJ2-1, with 12 nucleotides matching TRBD2. Trimming cost V 2 bases and J 8 bases; bases outside gene matches: 4. The CDR3 consists of 15 residues. The germline gives CDR1 LGHDT, CDR2 YNNKEL (reference sequence). For the CDR3, the DNA is TGTGCCAGCAGCCAATCTAGCGGGGGGGCCTATGAGCAGTTCTTC. Translated, it gives CASSQSSGGAYEQFF.

The chain employs TRBV5-1 and TRBJ1-2; D might be TRBD1 (6 bases). V was shortened by 4 bases and J by 2 bases, with 18 bases between the two germline ends. The CDR3 is made up of 16 amino acids. Per the germline V gene, CDR1 is SGHRS and CDR2 is YFSETQ. CDR3 residues: CASSLHATGTNYGYTF. The DNA of the CDR3 is TGCGCCAGCAGCCTACACGCGACAGGAACGAACTATGGCTACACCTTC. The variable domain in full, with the rest retrieved from reference TRBV5-1 and TRBJ1-2, is KAGVTQTPRYLIKTRGQQVTLSCSPISGHRSVSWYQQTPGQGLQFLFEYFSETQRNKGNFPGRFSGRQFSNSRSEMNVSTLELGDSALYLCASSLHATGTNYGYTFGSGTRLTVV.

The chain uses TRBV3-1 (or the pseudogene TRBV3-2) and TRBJ2-1; D remains unclear. The V gene lost 0 bases and the J gene lost 9 bases, with 6 bases spanning the gap. The CDR3 is 12 residues long. Germline V gives CDR1 LGHDT, CDR2 YNNKEL (reference sequence). The chain's CDR3 is CASSQDYFEQFF. The CDR3 DNA is TGTGCCAGCAGCCAAGATTACTTTGAGCAGTTCTTC.

The chain employs TRBV29-1 and TRBJ1-3; D is undetermined. CDR1 SQVTM and CDR2 ANQGSEA come from the germline V gene. The CDR3 runs to 16 residues. The V end lost 0 bases, the J end lost 0 bases, and 12 bases lay between the germline ends. The CDR3 DNA reads as TGCAGCGTTGAAGATCGTGGAGTAAGCTCTGGAAACACCATATATTTT. Translation: CSVEDRGVSSGNTIYF.

This rearrangement joins TRBV7-9 to TRBJ2-3; TRBD2 matches at 10 bases. The CDR3 spans 16 residues. V lost 4 bases, J lost 0 bases, and 4 bases stayed unmatched. Germline V gene data show CDR1 as SEHNR and CDR2 as FQNEAQ (reference sequence). The CDR3 region has the DNA TGTGCCAGCAGCTCCGGACTAGCGGTGAGCACAGATACGCAGTATTTT. This translates into CASSSGLAVSTDTQYF.

This chain connects TRBV7-8 to TRBJ2-1; 9 bases line up with TRBD2. CDR3 length: 15 residues. Germline V lookup: CDR1 SGHVS, CDR2 FQNEAQ. V lost 7 bases to trimming and J lost 3 bases; unmatched junction nucleotides: 7. The CDR3 DNA reads TGTGCCAGCATCGGCGGGGGGGACGACTACAATGAGCAGTTCTTC. Protein: CASIGGGDDYNEQFF. The whole variable domain, remainder taken from reference TRBV7-8 and TRBJ2-1, is GAGVSQSPRYKVAKRGQDVALRCDPISGHVSLFWYQQALGQGPEFLTYFQNEAQLDKSGLPSDRFFAERPEGSVSTLKIQRTQQEDSAVYLCASIGGGDDYNEQFFGPGTRLTVL.

The rearrangement joins TRBV5-1 to TRBJ2-3; no definite D call. Germline V CDR1 and CDR2: SGHRS, YFSETQ. This CDR3 is 16 amino acids long. V lost 0 bases, J lost 0 bases, and 11 bases lay in between. The CDR3 nucleotides are TGCGCCAGCAGCTTGGAGTCTACTACTAGCACAGATACGCAGTATTTT. It specifies CASSLESTTSTDTQYF.

The rearrangement uses TRBV7-6 and TRBJ1-3; D might be TRBD1 (6 bases). This CDR3 is built from 18 residues. From germline, CDR1 is SGHVS and CDR2 FNYEAQ. V was cut by 1 base and J by 0 bases, with 16 bases left in between. As DNA, the CDR3 is TGTGCCAGCAGCTTAGAGGGAGAGGGGGTACCCTCTGGAAACACCATATATTTT. Its translation is CASSLEGEGVPSGNTIYF.

The rearrangement uses TRBV18 and TRBJ2-5; 7 nucleotides align to TRBD1. The CDR3 consists of 15 residues. CDR1 and CDR2 (germline): KGHSH, LQKENI. Trimming cost V 2 bases and J 5 bases; bases outside gene matches: 8. The CDR3: CASSPETTGQETQYF. In DNA, the CDR3 is TGTGCCAGCTCACCAGAAACGACAGGGCAGGAGACCCAGTACTTC.

CDR3 in amino acids: CASTRPNRGLGGYTF. The CDR3 DNA follows: TGTGCCAGCACCCGCCCGAACAGGGGGCTAGGAGGCTACACCTTC. The J gene is TRBJ1-2, the V gene TRBV6-5; TRBD1 matches 9 bases. From germline, CDR1 is MNHEY and CDR2 SVGAGI. This CDR3 spans 15 amino acids. Trimming took 7 bases from V and 8 from J; bases not matched to a gene: 14.